This is a list of T cell receptor beta chains from one sample in a study of blood T cell repertoires in COVID-19. Only in-frame clones appear in the TCRdb table, and some are missing; sequencing was by immunoSEQ multiplex PCR. The data hold about 260,000 clones, with 86% observed a single time. The specimen sequenced was peripheral blood. The receptor source for this set is a man between 18 and 35 years old with active or convalescent COVID-19. Both conserved end residues are part of each CDR3. The D gene is left open where the match is weak. Size tells how often a clone was seen (once, few, many) or the class of an expanded clone, and some rows leave it out.

D,length,J,V,size,CDR3,DNA
TRBD2,16,TRBJ2-2,TRBV18,-,CASSLAGGQNTGELFF,TGTGCCAGCTCGCTAGCGGGAGGACAGAACACCGGGGAGCTGTTTTTT
TRBD1,16,TRBJ2-1,TRBV5-1,-,CASSLTQGAGINEQFF,TGCGCCAGCAGCTTAACCCAGGGGGCTGGGATCAATGAGCAGTTCTTC
-,13,TRBJ2-7,TRBV6-1,-,CASKGAVSGEQYF,TGTGCCAGCAAAGGGGCAGTCTCGGGCGAGCAGTACTTC
-,14,TRBJ1-2,TRBV6-5,-,CASSYSGGRNGYTF,TGTGCCAGCAGTTACTCGGGGGGGAGGAATGGCTACACCTTC
-,15,TRBJ2-7,TRBV7-2,-,CASSELRDPSYEQYF,TGTGCCAGCAGCGAGCTCCGGGATCCTTCCTACGAGCAGTACTTC
-,15,TRBJ1-4,TRBV7-9,-,CASSSSVGGSEKLFF,TGTGCCAGCAGCTCGAGTGTGGGGGGAAGCGAAAAACTGTTTTTT
TRBD2,20,TRBJ2-1,TRBV4-3,-,CASSHSSGLAALSSYNEQFF,TGCGCCAGCAGCCACTCCTCGGGACTAGCGGCCTTAAGCTCCTACAATGAGCAGTTCTTC
-,12,TRBJ1-2,TRBV28,-,CASSLGQGGYTF,TGTGCCAGCAGTTTGGGGCAGGGGGGCTACACCTTC
-,16,TRBJ2-3,TRBV6-5,-,CASSYDRGGFTDTQYF,TGTGCCAGCAGTTATGATAGAGGGGGATTCACAGATACGCAGTATTTT
-,13,TRBJ2-3,TRBV10-1,-,CASSAWTVDTQYF,TGCGCCAGCAGTGCTTGGACTGTGGATACGCAGTATTTT
TRBD2,17,TRBJ2-1,TRBV7-9,-,CASSPPLSSGGYNEQFF,TGTGCCAGCAGCCCGCCTCTCTCTAGCGGGGGGTACAATGAGCAGTTCTTC
-,15,TRBJ2-6,TRBV21-1,-,CASSRDSSGANVLTF,TGTGCCAGCAGCAGAGACAGCTCTGGGGCCAACGTCCTGACTTTC
TRBD2,14,TRBJ2-1,TRBV9,-,CASSPRLAGYEQFF,TGTGCCAGCAGCCCTAGACTAGCGGGTTATGAGCAGTTCTTC
TRBD1,16,TRBJ1-5,TRBV24-1,-,CATSDPGTAEDQPQHF,TGTGCCACCAGTGACCCGGGGACAGCCGAGGATCAGCCCCAGCATTTT
-,18,TRBJ2-7,TRBV27,few,CASSRASTGYSSAYEQYF,TGTGCCAGCAGCCGAGCGAGCACAGGTTACAGTTCAGCCTACGAGCAGTACTTC
-,12,TRBJ1-1,TRBV29-1,-,CSAERALTEAFF,TGCAGCGCCGAACGTGCACTCACTGAAGCTTTCTTT
TRBD2,15,TRBJ2-5,TRBV30,-,CAWSVGTSGGRTQYF,TGTGCCTGGAGTGTAGGGACTAGCGGGGGACGGACCCAGTACTTC
-,12,TRBJ1-2,TRBV29-1,-,CSVQALLYGYTF,TGCAGCGTACAGGCCCTACTCTATGGCTACACCTTC
TRBD1,13,TRBJ2-5,TRBV10-2,-,CASSTTGGETQYF,TGCGCCAGCAGCACCACAGGGGGAGAGACCCAGTACTTC
-,13,TRBJ1-1,TRBV5-4,-,CASRLTGNTEAFF,TGTGCCAGCAGACTTACAGGGAACACTGAAGCTTTCTTT
-,15,TRBJ2-1,TRBV4-1,-,CASSRPMDIYNEQFF,TGCGCCAGCAGCCGACCAATGGACATTTACAATGAGCAGTTCTTC
-,13,TRBJ2-7,TRBV10-2,-,CASSNWRDYEQYF,TGCGCCAGCAGTAATTGGCGGGACTACGAGCAGTACTTC
-,15,TRBJ2-7,TRBV5-1,-,CASSFDPAGEGEQYF,TGCGCCAGCAGCTTTGATCCAGCAGGCGAGGGCGAGCAGTACTTC
-,14,TRBJ1-4,TRBV7-2,-,CASRRTGLDEKLFF,TGTGCCAGCAGGCGAACAGGGCTGGATGAAAAACTGTTTTTT
TRBD1,15,TRBJ2-7,TRBV25-1,-,CASRRTGTGGHEQYF,TGTGCCAGCAGACGAACCGGGACAGGGGGCCACGAGCAGTACTTC
TRBD2,17,TRBJ2-3,TRBV7-2,-,CASSPGTSGRGTDTQYF,TGTGCCAGCAGTCCCGGGACTAGCGGGAGGGGCACAGATACGCAGTATTTT
TRBD1,17,TRBJ1-1,TRBV7-9,-,CASSLLPGTGLNTEAFF,TGTGCCAGCAGCTTACTGCCCGGGACAGGCTTGAACACTGAAGCTTTCTTT
TRBD2,16,TRBJ2-1,TRBV11-3,-,CASSQGLAGDVDEQFF,TGTGCCAGCAGCCAGGGACTAGCGGGAGATGTGGATGAGCAGTTCTTC
-,15,TRBJ2-5,TRBV4-2,once,CASSQGSGTQETQYF,TGTGCCAGCAGCCAAGGGAGCGGGACACAAGAGACCCAGTACTTC
-,11,TRBJ2-1,TRBV6-2/TRBV6-3,few,CASSSGQEQFF,TGTGCCAGCAGTTCAGGACAGGAGCAGTTCTTC
-,16,TRBJ2-2,TRBV5-1,once,CASSWLSGWNTGELFF,TGCGCCAGCAGCTGGCTTTCGGGGTGGAACACCGGGGAGCTGTTTTTT
-,13,TRBJ1-1,TRBV6-4,-,CASSRDHYTEAFF,TGTGCCAGCAGCAGGGATCATTACACTGAAGCTTTCTTT
TRBD2,17,TRBJ2-4,TRBV5-1,once,CASSLAPASGALNIQYF,TGCGCCAGCAGCTTGGCCCCGGCTAGCGGGGCTCTTAACATTCAGTACTTC
-,15,TRBJ1-5,TRBV18,-,CASSPGGLGNQPQHF,TGTGCCAGCTCACCGGGCGGGCTCGGCAATCAGCCCCAGCATTTT
TRBD1,15,TRBJ1-2,TRBV5-6,once,CASSPDRPANYGYTF,TGTGCCAGCAGCCCGGACAGGCCGGCTAACTATGGCTACACCTTC
TRBD2,19,TRBJ2-7,TRBV5-1,-,CASSRTSGGSGTFPYEQYF,TGCGCCAGCAGCCGGACTAGCGGGGGGTCCGGAACCTTTCCGTACGAGCAGTACTTC